These 16 T cell receptor beta chains were all obtained from the same sample, sequenced in a study of tumor and adjacent non-tumor tissue in lung cancer. Three rounds of nested PCR, following a modified ARM-PCR protocol, produced the TCRbeta library. One entry per CDR3 protein, called by TCRdb with MiXCR from the multiplex PCR reads. The sample has roughly 74,000 distinct CDR3 sequences; 76% are singletons. This sample's RNA came from whole unsorted tissue. More than 3 cm separated this lung sample from the edge of the tumor. Sequenced material: distant non-tumor lung tissue. The receptors shown here come from a man between 70 and 80 years old with non-small cell lung cancer.

With regard to this clonotype: This may be a read error, as it is one base from a much larger clone. The J gene is TRBJ1-3, the V gene TRBV6-5, with D unclear. Germline loops: CDR1 MNHEY, CDR2 SVGAGI. CDR3 length: 16 residues. The CDR3 DNA sequence: TGTGCCAACAGTTACTCCCGGACGGACTCTGGAAACACCATATATTTT. As protein: CANSYSRTDSGNTIYF.

Comment on this clonotype: The junction differs from germline at one of its ends, possibly a read error. The chain joins TRBV11-1 to TRBJ1-6; no clear D. CDR3 length: 12 residues. The germline V gene encodes CDR1 SGHAT and CDR2 FQDESV (reference sequence). CDR3 in amino acids: CASSLDRSLLHF. CDR3 DNA: TGTGCCAGCAGCTTGGATCGTTCACTCCTCCATTTT.

In nucleotides, the CDR3 is TGTGCCAGCACTACGGACCGGACTAACTATGGCTACACCTTC. Translated, it gives CASTTDRTNYGYTF. This chain connects TRBV6-2 or TRBV6-3 to TRBJ1-2; D not certain. CDR1 is MNHEY and CDR2 is SVGEGT in the germline V gene. Trimming took off 7 bases at V and 0 bases at J, with 12 bases between the two ends. The CDR3 has 14 amino acids.

Comments on this clonotype: Without the conserved terminal phenylalanine or tryptophan, this CDR3 likely stems from a read error. The rearrangement uses TRBV6-5 and TRBJ2-1; weak D call: TRBD1 (6 bases). CDR3 length equals 16 residues. Germline assignment: CDR1 MNHEY and CDR2 SVGAGI. Here the CDR3 DNA reads TGTGCCAGCAGTTACCTCTCAGGGGCGACCTACAATGGGCAGTTCTTA. Encoded protein: CASSYLSGATYNGQFL.

This clonotype was recorded a few times. One end of the junction fails to match germline, which may point to a read error. CDR3 region: CASTRRKASTDTRYF. Here the CDR3 DNA reads TGTGCCAGCACCCGTCGGAAAGCAAGCACAGATACGCGGTATTTT. The chain carries TRBV11-3 and TRBJ2-3, with no clear D. This CDR3 comprises 15 residues. Germline CDR1 reads SGHNT; CDR2 reads YENEEA.

CDR3 loop: CGAVRRGTNYEQFF. The CDR3 DNA follows: TGCGGCGCTGTGAGGAGGGGCACAAACTATGAGCAGTTCTTC. This sequence joins TRBV29-1 and TRBJ2-1, with D tentatively TRBD2 (6 bases). CDR3 length: 14 residues. From germline, CDR1 is SQVTM and CDR2 ANQGSEA.

This chain's CDR3 is CASSQESGRSYNEQFF. The DNA for the CDR3 is TGTGCCAGCAGCCAAGAGTCAGGGCGATCGTACAATGAGCAGTTCTTC. This chain joins TRBV4-2 and TRBJ2-1, with a possible D match to TRBD1 (5 bases). V was clipped by 0 bases and J by 4 bases, with 13 bases between them. Germline-derived CDR1 and CDR2 are LGHNA and YNFKEQ. There are 16 residues in the CDR3.

A word on this clonotype: Germline is not matched at one junction end, which may reflect a read error. For the CDR3, the DNA is TGCAGTGTTAAGGCCCAGCCCATCACAGATACGCACTGTTTT. Protein sequence: CSVKAQPITDTHCF. The chain links TRBV20-1 to TRBJ2-3; D not resolved. The germline gives CDR1 DFQATT, CDR2 SNEGSKA (reference sequence). The CDR3 is 14 residues long.

Points on this clonotype: A junction end diverges from the germline sequence, so it may reflect a read error. The V call is TRBV6-2 or TRBV6-3, the J call TRBJ2-7; maybe TRBD1 (5 bases). The CDR3 sequence is 15 residues long. From germline, CDR1 is MNHEY and CDR2 SVGEGT. CDR3 residues: CTSSTKTRGLYEQHF. The CDR3 DNA reads as TGTACCAGCAGTACTAAGACAAGGGGATTATACGAGCAGCACTTC.

In this sample, this clonotype turned up a few times. An end of the junction does not agree with germline; a read error may underlie this. This chain joins TRBV11-2 and TRBJ1-1, with 7 nucleotides matching TRBD1. Looked up from germline, CDR1 is SGHAT and CDR2 is FQNNGV. The CDR3 is 20 amino acids. DNA of the CDR3: TGTGCCAGCAGCTTGACAGGGTTGGGTCTTGGGGATTTATTGAACACTGAAACTTCCTTT. The encoded protein is CASSLTGLGLGDLLNTETSF. The full variable domain, its missing parts supplied by reference TRBV11-2 and TRBJ1-1, is EAGVAQSPRYKIIEKRQSVAFWCNPISGHATLYWYQQILGQGPKLLIQFQNNGVVDDSQLPKDRFSAERLKGVDSTLKIQPAKLEDSAVYLCASSLTGLGLGDLLNTETSFGQGTRLTVV.

The gene calls are TRBV5-6 and TRBJ2-5, with a possible D match to TRBD2 (5 bases). Germline values: CDR1 SGHDT, CDR2 YYEEEE. V was trimmed by 4 bases and J by 10 bases, leaving 26 bases between them. The length of the CDR3 is 16 residues. The CDR3 region is CASSRSITNRVGSQYF. The CDR3 nucleotides read TGTGCCAGCAGCCGTTCCATTACCAACAGAGTAGGGAGCCAGTACTTC.

Concerning this clonotype: The junction differs from germline at one of its ends, possibly a read error. CDR3 loop: CASSFIARGFTGELFF. The CDR3 nucleotides are TGTGCCAGCAGTTTCATAGCGAGAGGCTTCACCGGGGAACTGTTTTTT. This chain uses TRBV12-3 or TRBV12-4 with TRBJ2-2; perhaps TRBD2 as D (5 bases). This CDR3 region has 16 residues.

A remark on this clonotype: Since a much larger clone is just one base distant, this may be a read error. In DNA form, the CDR3 reads TGTGCCAGCAGTGATTCTGGACAGGGGAAGTGCTACACCTTC. Protein sequence: CASSDSGQGKCYTF. This sequence joins TRBV25-1 and TRBJ1-2; 9 bases fit TRBD1. In germline, CDR1 is MGHDK, CDR2 SYGVNS. Trimming removed 3 bases from V and 9 bases from J; junction bases left unmatched: 8. CDR3 size: 14 residues.

J is TRBJ2-1 and V is TRBV24-1, with D perhaps matching TRBD1 (6 bases). V was shortened by 3 bases and J by 2 bases, with 13 bases between the two germline ends. Germline values: CDR1 KGHDR, CDR2 SFDVKD. The CDR3 length is 16 residues. In DNA, the CDR3 is TGTGCCACCAGTGATGTCGGGACACAACCCTACAATGAGCAGTTCTTC. This gives the protein CATSDVGTQPYNEQFF.

On this clonotype: A read error is likely, as this CDR3 ends without the conserved phenylalanine or tryptophan. The chain links TRBV11-2 to TRBJ2-3; TRBD2 aligns across 9 bases. This CDR3 has 17 amino acids. The germline V gene has CDR1 SGHAT and CDR2 FQNNGV. For the CDR3, the DNA is TGTGACAGCAGCTTAGATCTAGCGGGACTAATCACAGATACACAGTATCTT. Translation: CDSSLDLAGLITDTQYL.

Points on this clonotype: Mismatch with germline at one junction end may stem from a read error. This sequence joins TRBV29-1 and TRBJ1-2, with a possible D match to TRBD1 (6 bases). In germline, CDR1 is SQVTM, CDR2 ANQGSEA. This CDR3 contains 16 residues. This CDR3 reads CSVARIDRIGSGGYTF. CDR3 sequence (DNA): TGTAGCGTCGCACGAATTGACAGGATCGGGTCGGGAGGCTACACCTTC.